This TCR beta chain was recorded in a study of PD-L1 blockade in urothelial cancer. Study-wide context: Between 0 and 3 chemotherapy regimens preceded treatment for each patient. Blood analyses occurred 3 weeks (second dose) and 6 weeks post treatment start. Blood yielded a median of approximately 130,000 T cells per sample.

This table comes from immunoSEQ multiplex PCR, and its TCRdb copy is limited to in-frame clones, with some not included. There are about 17,000 clones in the sample; approximately 90% occur only once, and under 7% lies in the top ten. CDR3 length: 16 residues. Losses at the gene ends were 3 bases for V and 7 bases for J; bases not matched to a gene: 9. Germline V gene data show CDR1 as SNHLY and CDR2 as FYNNEI. The sequence was collected from a man aged 45-60 years with urothelial cancer. The source was PBMCs, collected around atezolizumab (anti-PD-L1) treatment. The chain carries TRBV2 and TRBJ2-5; 12 bases match TRBD2. CDR3 nucleotides: TGTGCCAGCAGTGATAGGGGACTAGCGGGCCGTGGGACCCAGTACTTC. This gives the protein CASSDRGLAGRGTQYF.